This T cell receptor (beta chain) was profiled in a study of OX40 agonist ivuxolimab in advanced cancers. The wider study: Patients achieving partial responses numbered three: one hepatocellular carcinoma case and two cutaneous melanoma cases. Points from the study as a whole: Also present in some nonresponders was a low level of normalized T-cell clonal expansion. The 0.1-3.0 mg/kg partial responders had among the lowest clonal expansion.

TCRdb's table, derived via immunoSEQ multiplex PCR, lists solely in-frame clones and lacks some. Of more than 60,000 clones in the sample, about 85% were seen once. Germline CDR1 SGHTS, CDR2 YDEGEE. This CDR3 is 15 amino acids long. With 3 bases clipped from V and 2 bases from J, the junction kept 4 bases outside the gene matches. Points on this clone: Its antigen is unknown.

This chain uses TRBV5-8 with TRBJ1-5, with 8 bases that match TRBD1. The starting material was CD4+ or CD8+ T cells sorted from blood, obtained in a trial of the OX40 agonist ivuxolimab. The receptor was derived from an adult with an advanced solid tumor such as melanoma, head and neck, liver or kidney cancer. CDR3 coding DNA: TGTGCCAGCAGCTGGACAGGGACGGGCAATCAGCCCCAGCATTTT. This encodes CASSWTGTGNQPQHF.